This TCR beta chain was identified during a study of T cells in narcolepsy. Points from the study as a whole: Reportedly, autoreactive clonotypes were serially detected in patients' blood but not controls'. In some patient and control memory CD4+ samples, autoreactive clones were absent.

Sequencing was performed with immunoSEQ multiplex PCR; in TCRdb, only in-frame clones are kept and a portion is missing. Among about 41,000 clones listed, 70% to 90% were seen once. This clone was seen only a few times. Its antigen is not known. V lost 5 bases and J lost 2; bases outside the gene matches: 8. Germline V CDR1 and CDR2: SGHNT, YENEEA. The CDR3 loop spans 16 amino acids. The chain has TRBV11-3 and TRBJ2-7; 11 bases align to TRBD2. The sequenced material came from CD45RA- memory CD4+ T cells from PBMCs. The sequence derives from a human donor with narcolepsy. The CDR3 DNA is TGTGCCAGCAGCCCTCAGACTAGCGGGGTCCCCTACGAGCAGTACTTC. This translates into CASSPQTSGVPYEQYF.